A single T cell receptor beta chain is shown here with its context. The data are from a study of blood T cell repertoires in COVID-19. Study details: The origin of the acute and convalescent COVID-19 samples was the United States, Italy and Spain. From T cells, B-cell-depleted T cells, or PBMCs came the material, which was cDNA or gDNA.

The CDR3 loop spans 11 amino acids. The germline V and J ends were trimmed by 6 bases and 9 bases, with 9 bases remaining between them. Germline CDR1 KGHSH, CDR2 LQKENI. Per the original data handling: Amplified reference gene primers provided the basis for estimating nucleated cell counts. Assay used: immunoSEQ multiplex PCR; TCRdb lists only in-frame clones, some missing. The D gene and trimming were derived from the DNA, and the V and J assignments and clone size from that table. Among some 260,000 clones listed, around 90% were seen once. This sequence originates from a woman in her twenties or thirties with acute or convalescent COVID-19. This rearrangement joins TRBV18 to TRBJ2-1; D is ambiguous. Material: peripheral blood. The CDR3 DNA reads as TGTGCCAGCTCCCTCTTTTGTGAGCAGTTCTTC. This sequence encodes CASSLFCEQFF.